One TCR beta chain is described in this entry. The sample is drawn from a study of blood T cell repertoires in COVID-19. Turning to the study itself: Researchers got acute and convalescent COVID-19 samples from the United States, Italy and Spain. From T cells, B-cell-depleted T cells, or PBMCs came the material, which was cDNA or gDNA.

In the authors' workflow: For nucleated cells, counts were estimated from reference gene primer amplification. The assay was immunoSEQ multiplex PCR, and TCRdb's table has in-frame clones only and misses some. V, J and clone size are those of that table, while D and trimming were read from the DNA. This table has 100,000 to 150,000 clones, nearly 70% appearing once. Germline V gene lookup returns CDR1 SGHTA and CDR2 FQGNSA. This CDR3 is 16 amino acids long. Unmatched junction bases numbered 6, after V lost 5 bases and J lost 0 bases. The chain joins TRBV7-2 to TRBJ2-1; TRBD1 matches at 8 bases. This receptor was obtained from a woman between 70 and 85 years old with acute or convalescent COVID-19. The sequenced sample consisted of peripheral blood. The CDR3 DNA is TGTGCCAGCAGCGGAAGACAGGGGTTCTCCTACAATGAGCAGTTCTTC. It codes for CASSGRQGFSYNEQFF.